These 13 T cell receptor beta chains were sequenced from one sample in a study of OX40 agonist ivuxolimab in advanced cancers. Assay used: immunoSEQ multiplex PCR; TCRdb lists only in-frame clones, some missing. The sample has 13,000 or so clones; about three quarters are singletons. Sequencing used CD4+ or CD8+ T cells sorted from blood, obtained in a trial of the OX40 agonist ivuxolimab. All receptors derive from an adult with an advanced solid tumor such as melanoma, head and neck, liver or kidney cancer.

V and J are TRBV4-1 and TRBJ2-1, with no clear D. Trimming removed 4 bases from V and 7 bases from J, with 8 bases in between. CDR1 is MGHRA and CDR2 is YSYEKL in the germline V gene. The CDR3 sequence is 12 residues long. The CDR3 sequence is CASSPLGNEQFF. DNA for the CDR3: TGCGCCAGCAGCCCCCTCGGGAATGAGCAGTTCTTC.

The chain carries TRBV7-2 and TRBJ2-5; TRBD2 agrees at 9 bases. The CDR3 has 15 residues. Germline CDR1 reads SGHTA; CDR2 reads FQGNSA. Trimming at V came to 0 bases and at J to 5 bases, leaving 4 bases not matched to a gene. Here the CDR3 DNA reads TGTGCCAGCAGCTTAGCTCCAGCGGGGGGTGAGACCCAGTACTTC. Translated: CASSLAPAGGETQYF. The full variable domain, completed using reference TRBV7-2 and TRBJ2-5, is GAGVSQSPSNKVTEKGKDVELRCDPISGHTALYWYRQSLGQGLEFLIYFQGNSAPDKSGLPSDRFSAERTGGSVSTLTIQRTQQEDSAVYLCASSLAPAGGETQYFGPGTRLLVL.

The genes are TRBV28 and TRBJ1-5; TRBD1 matches at 7 bases. With V trimmed by 6 bases and J by 6 bases, 2 bases remained unmatched. Looked up from germline, CDR1 is MDHEN and CDR2 is SYDVKM. The CDR3 has 12 residues. The CDR3 sequence: CASRTGSQPQHF. DNA of the CDR3: TGTGCCAGCAGGACAGGGAGTCAGCCCCAGCATTTT.

This rearrangement joins TRBV5-6 to TRBJ1-6; D uncertain. V was cut by 4 bases and J by 7 bases, with 9 bases left in between. Germline CDR1 reads SGHDT; CDR2 reads YYEEEE. This CDR3 is 13 amino acids long. CDR3: CASSPDWNSPLHF. For the CDR3, the DNA is TGTGCCAGCAGCCCGGACTGGAATTCACCCCTCCACTTT.

The chain has TRBV4-3 and TRBJ2-7; D may be TRBD2 (6 bases). Germline CDR1 and CDR2: LGHNA and YSLEER. The V and J ends lost 0 bases and 5 bases respectively, with 14 bases between them. This CDR3 has 15 residues. The CDR3 DNA sequence: TGCGCCAGCAGCCAAGAGGAGGAGGGTTACGACGAGCAGTACTTC. Amino acid sequence: CASSQEEEGYDEQYF.

The V call is TRBV9, the J call TRBJ1-2; possibly TRBD1 for D (5 bases). The germline CDR1 and CDR2 sequences are SGDLS and YYNGEE. The CDR3 loop spans 16 amino acids. The V end was cut by 0 bases, the J end by 0 bases, with 12 bases between. This chain's CDR3 is CASSVDGADTNYGYTF. The CDR3 region has the DNA TGTGCCAGCAGCGTAGACGGGGCTGACACTAACTATGGCTACACCTTC.

This chain links TRBV4-1 with TRBJ1-1, with 8 bases lining up with TRBD1. CDR1 is MGHRA and CDR2 is YSYEKL in the germline V gene. The CDR3 contains 15 residues. V lost 2 bases to trimming and J lost 3 bases; unmatched junction nucleotides: 5. CDR3 protein: CASSQNQGADTEAFF. The CDR3 bases are TGCGCCAGCAGCCAAAATCAGGGGGCGGACACTGAAGCTTTCTTT.

The J gene is TRBJ2-6, the V gene TRBV30, with TRBD1 matching 7 bases. CDR1 and CDR2 (germline): GTSNPN, SVGIG (reference sequence). There are 17 residues in the CDR3. V dropped 1 base and J dropped 4; count of bases not matched to a gene: 10. CDR3 sequence reads: CAWSESTGLRGANVLTF. For the CDR3, the DNA is TGTGCCTGGAGTGAATCGACAGGGCTTCGGGGGGCCAACGTCCTGACTTTC.

CDR3 region: CASSVLVGQGSDQPQHF. The CDR3, as DNA: TGTGCCAGCAGTGTGCTGGTAGGACAGGGCTCGGATCAGCCCCAGCATTTT. The chain joins TRBV2 to TRBJ1-5, with TRBD1 matching 8 bases. CDR1 and CDR2 from the germline V gene are SNHLY and FYNNEI. CDR3 size: 17 residues. V lost 4 bases, J lost 5 bases, and 13 bases stayed unmatched.

Only a few counts were recorded for this clone. V and J are TRBV25-1 and TRBJ1-1; D ambiguous. The CDR3 covers 13 residues. Per the germline V gene, CDR1 is MGHDK and CDR2 is SYGVNS. With 5 bases removed from V and 3 bases from J, the gap between germline ends came to 10 bases. CDR3 amino acids: CASSTGLYTEAFF. CDR3 nucleotide sequence: TGTGCCAGCAGTACGGGCCTATACACTGAAGCTTTCTTT.

The rearrangement links TRBV10-3 to TRBJ2-7; the D gene could be TRBD1 or TRBD2 (5 bases each). The germline gives CDR1 ENHRY, CDR2 SYGVKD. V was cut by 11 bases and J by 1 base, with 15 bases left in between. The CDR3 is made up of 13 amino acids. The DNA for the CDR3 is TGTGCCGCTCGGGACGGACCTTCCTACGAGCAGTACTTC. Protein sequence: CAARDGPSYEQYF.

V is TRBV4-3 and J is TRBJ1-2; 9 nucleotides line up with TRBD1. The ends lost 5 bases at V and 4 bases at J; junction bases unmatched: 11. This CDR3 has 16 residues. CDR1 is LGHNA, CDR2 YSLEER, per germline. CDR3 sequence (DNA): TGCGCCAGCAGCGTAGACAGGGGGGGGATCGTCTATGGCTACACCTTC. It is translated as CASSVDRGGIVYGYTF.

The chain joins TRBV7-9 to TRBJ2-1; tentative D call: TRBD1 (6 bases). Per germline, CDR1 SEHNR and CDR2 FQNEAQ (reference sequence). This CDR3 is built from 15 residues. Trimming removed 6 bases from V and 0 bases from J, with 12 bases in between. CDR3 DNA: TGTGCCAGCAGAATCGGACAGAGCTCCTACAATGAGCAGTTCTTC. The encoded protein is CASRIGQSSYNEQFF.